This T cell receptor (beta chain) emerged from a study of OX40 agonist ivuxolimab in advanced cancers. CDR1 SGHAT and CDR2 FQNNGV come from the germline V gene. The CDR3 consists of 13 residues. V was pared by 4 bases and J by 6 bases, with 10 bases between. The repertoire was sequenced with immunoSEQ multiplex PCR; TCRdb's copy has only in-frame clones and lacks some. The sample carries approximately 20,000 clones, about 88% recorded once. Autoimmune disease history or systemic immunosuppression led to patients being barred. The sequence derives from an adult with an advanced solid tumor such as melanoma, head and neck, liver or kidney cancer. The V and J genes are TRBV11-2 and TRBJ2-1; perhaps TRBD2 as D (5 bases). Sequencing used CD4+ or CD8+ T cells sorted from blood, obtained in a trial of the OX40 agonist ivuxolimab. In DNA form, the CDR3 reads TGTGCCAGCAGCTCCGGACTTCTCAATGAGCAGTTCTTC. It codes for CASSSGLLNEQFF.